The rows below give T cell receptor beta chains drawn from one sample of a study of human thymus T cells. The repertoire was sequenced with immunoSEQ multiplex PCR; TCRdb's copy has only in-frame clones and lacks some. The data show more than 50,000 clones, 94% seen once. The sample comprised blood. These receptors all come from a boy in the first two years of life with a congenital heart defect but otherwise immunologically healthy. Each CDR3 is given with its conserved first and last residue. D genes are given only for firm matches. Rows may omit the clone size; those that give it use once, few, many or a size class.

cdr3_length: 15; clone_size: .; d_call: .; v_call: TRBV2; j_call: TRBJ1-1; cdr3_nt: TGTGCCAGCAGTTACCGCGGCAGGACGAACACTGAAGCTTTCTTT; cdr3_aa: CASSYRGRTNTEAFF
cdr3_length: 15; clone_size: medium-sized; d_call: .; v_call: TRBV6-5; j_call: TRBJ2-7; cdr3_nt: TGTGCCAGCAGTTCAGGGGCAGGGAGTGAGCACGAGCAGTACTTC; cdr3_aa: CASSSGAGSEHEQYF
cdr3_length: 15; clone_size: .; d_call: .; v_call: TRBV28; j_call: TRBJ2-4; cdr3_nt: TGTGCCAGCAGTTTCCGCCTACGGGGAGAAAACATTCAGTACTTC; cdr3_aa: CASSFRLRGENIQYF
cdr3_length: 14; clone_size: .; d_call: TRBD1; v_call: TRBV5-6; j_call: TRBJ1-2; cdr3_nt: TGTGCCAGCAGTCTGGGACAGGGGATCTATGGCTACACCTTC; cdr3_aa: CASSLGQGIYGYTF
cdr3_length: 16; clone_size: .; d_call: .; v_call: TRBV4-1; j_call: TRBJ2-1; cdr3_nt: TGCGCCAGCAGCCTGCGGGGACAGAGCTCCTACAATGAGCAGTTCTTC; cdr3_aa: CASSLRGQSSYNEQFF
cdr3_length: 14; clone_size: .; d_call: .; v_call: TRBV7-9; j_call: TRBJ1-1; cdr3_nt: TGTGCCAGCAGCTCGACAGCTAAACAAGGTGAAGCTTTCTTT; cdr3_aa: CASSSTAKQGEAFF
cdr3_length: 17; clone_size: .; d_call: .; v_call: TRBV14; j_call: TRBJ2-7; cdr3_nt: TGTGCCAGCAGCCAAGGGACCGGGAGCCCGCTCTCCTACGAGCAGTACTTC; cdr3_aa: CASSQGTGSPLSYEQYF
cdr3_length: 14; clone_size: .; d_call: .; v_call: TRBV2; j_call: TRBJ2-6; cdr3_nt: TGTGCCAGCAGTGAGGGGGCTGGGGCCAACGTCCTGACTTTC; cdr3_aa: CASSEGAGANVLTF
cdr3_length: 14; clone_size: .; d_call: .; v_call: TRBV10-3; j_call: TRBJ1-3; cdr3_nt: TGTGCCATTCGGGCCGACCTCTCTGGAAACACCATATATTTT; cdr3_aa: CAIRADLSGNTIYF
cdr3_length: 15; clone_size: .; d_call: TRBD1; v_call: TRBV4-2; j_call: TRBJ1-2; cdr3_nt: TGTGCCAGCAGCCGGGGGACAGGGGGGGCCTATGGCTACACCTTC; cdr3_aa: CASSRGTGGAYGYTF
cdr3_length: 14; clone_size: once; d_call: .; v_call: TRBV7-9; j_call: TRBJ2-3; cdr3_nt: TGTGCCAGCAGCTCCTGGGCCAGGAAAGATACGCAGTATTTT; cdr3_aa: CASSSWARKDTQYF
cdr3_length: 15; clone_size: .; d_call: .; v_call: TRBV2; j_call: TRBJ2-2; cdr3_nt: TGTGCCAGCACCATCCTGGGGAGTTCTACCGGGGAGCTGTTTTTT; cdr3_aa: CASTILGSSTGELFF
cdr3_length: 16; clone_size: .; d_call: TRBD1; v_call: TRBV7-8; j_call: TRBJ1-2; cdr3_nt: TGTGCCAGCAGCTCGGGACAGGTGCCAGCTAACTATGGCTACACCTTC; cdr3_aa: CASSSGQVPANYGYTF
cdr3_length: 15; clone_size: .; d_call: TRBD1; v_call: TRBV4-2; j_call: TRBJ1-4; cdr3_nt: TGTGCCAGCAGCCAGGGACAGGGGGAATATGAAAAACTGTTTTTT; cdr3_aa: CASSQGQGEYEKLFF
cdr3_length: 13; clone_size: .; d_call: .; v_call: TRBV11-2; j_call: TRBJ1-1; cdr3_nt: TGTGCCAGCAGCTTAACAGGGAACACTGAAGCTTTCTTT; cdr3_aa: CASSLTGNTEAFF
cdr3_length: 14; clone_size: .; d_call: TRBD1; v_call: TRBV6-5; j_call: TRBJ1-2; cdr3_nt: TGTGCCAGCACTAGAGCAGGGGGCAACTATGGCTACACCTTC; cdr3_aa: CASTRAGGNYGYTF
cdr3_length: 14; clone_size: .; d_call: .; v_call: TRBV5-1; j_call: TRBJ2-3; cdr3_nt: TGCGCCAGCAGCTTGTCTCCCAAGACAGATACGCAGTATTTT; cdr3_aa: CASSLSPKTDTQYF
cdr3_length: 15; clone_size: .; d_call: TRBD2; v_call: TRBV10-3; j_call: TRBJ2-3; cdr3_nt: TGTGCCATCAGTGAGCTAGCGGGAAGCACAGATACGCAGTATTTT; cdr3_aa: CAISELAGSTDTQYF
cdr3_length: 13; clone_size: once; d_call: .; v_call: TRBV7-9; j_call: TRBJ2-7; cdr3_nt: TGTGCCAGCAGCGCGGGTAGCTCCTACGAGCAGTACTTC; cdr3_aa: CASSAGSSYEQYF
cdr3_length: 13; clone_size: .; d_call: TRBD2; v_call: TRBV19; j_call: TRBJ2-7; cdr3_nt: TGTGCCAGTAGTATTGGGGAGGGTCACGAGCAGTACTTC; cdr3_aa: CASSIGEGHEQYF
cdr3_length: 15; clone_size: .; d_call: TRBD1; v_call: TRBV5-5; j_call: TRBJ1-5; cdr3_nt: TGTGCCAGCAGCCTGAAGGGGGCGAGCAATCAGCCCCAGCATTTT; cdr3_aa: CASSLKGASNQPQHF
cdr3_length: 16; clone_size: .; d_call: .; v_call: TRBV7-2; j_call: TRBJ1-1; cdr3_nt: TGTGCCAGCAGCTTAGCATGGGATTTCTCATCGGGGAAAGCTTTCTTT; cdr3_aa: CASSLAWDFSSGKAFF
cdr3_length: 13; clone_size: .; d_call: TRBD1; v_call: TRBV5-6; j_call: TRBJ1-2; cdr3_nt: TGTGCCAGCAGCTCCCTGGACAGGGATGGCTACACCTTC; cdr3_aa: CASSSLDRDGYTF
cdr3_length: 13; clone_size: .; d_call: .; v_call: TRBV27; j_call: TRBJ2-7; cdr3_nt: TGTGCCAGCAGTTTCAAACAAGCCTACGAGCAGTACTTC; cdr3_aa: CASSFKQAYEQYF
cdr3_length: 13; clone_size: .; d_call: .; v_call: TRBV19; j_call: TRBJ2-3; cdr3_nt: TGTGCCAGTAGTACGGAAGAGACAGATACGCAGTATTTT; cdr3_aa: CASSTEETDTQYF
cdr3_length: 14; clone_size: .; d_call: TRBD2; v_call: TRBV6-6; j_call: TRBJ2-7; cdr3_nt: TGTGCCAGCAGAGGGACTAGCGGGAGCTACGAGCAGTACTTC; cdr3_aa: CASRGTSGSYEQYF
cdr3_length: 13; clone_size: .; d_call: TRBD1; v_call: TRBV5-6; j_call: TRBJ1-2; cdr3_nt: TGTGCCAGCACCCCCGGGACAGGAGGTGGCTACACCTTC; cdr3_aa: CASTPGTGGGYTF
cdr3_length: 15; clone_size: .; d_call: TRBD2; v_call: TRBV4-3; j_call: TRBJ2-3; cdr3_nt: TGCGCCAGCAGCCCAACCAAAGCGGGGGCTGATACGCAGTATTTT; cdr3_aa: CASSPTKAGADTQYF
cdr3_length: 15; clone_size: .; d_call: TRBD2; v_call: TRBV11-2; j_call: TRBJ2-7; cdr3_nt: TGTGCCAGCAGCTTAGCTAGCGGGAGCTCCTACGAGCAGTACTTC; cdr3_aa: CASSLASGSSYEQYF
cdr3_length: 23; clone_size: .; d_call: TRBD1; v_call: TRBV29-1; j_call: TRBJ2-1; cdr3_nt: TGCAGCGCTTGGAAGTGGTTTATCTCTCCGGGACAGGGAGGCAACTTTCGCTACAATGAGCAGTTCTTC; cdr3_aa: CSAWKWFISPGQGGNFRYNEQFF
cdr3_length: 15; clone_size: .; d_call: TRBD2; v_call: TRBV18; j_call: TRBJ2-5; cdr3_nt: TGTGCCAGCTCACCACTCAGCGGGAGGACGGAGACCCAGTACTTC; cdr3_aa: CASSPLSGRTETQYF
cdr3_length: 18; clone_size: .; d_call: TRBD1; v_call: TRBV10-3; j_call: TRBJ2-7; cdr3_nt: TGTGCCATCAGTGAGTCGAGACAACAGGACAGGGGCTTCTACGAGCAGTACTTC; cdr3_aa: CAISESRQQDRGFYEQYF
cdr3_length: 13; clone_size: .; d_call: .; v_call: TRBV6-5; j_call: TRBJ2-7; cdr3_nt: TGTGCCAGCAGTCCGCAGGGATGGGGCGAGCAGTACTTC; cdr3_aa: CASSPQGWGEQYF
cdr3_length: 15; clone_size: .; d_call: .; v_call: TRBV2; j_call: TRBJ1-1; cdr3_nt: TGTGCCAGCAGAAGGAGACAGGTTATGAACACTGAAGCTTTCTTT; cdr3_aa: CASRRRQVMNTEAFF
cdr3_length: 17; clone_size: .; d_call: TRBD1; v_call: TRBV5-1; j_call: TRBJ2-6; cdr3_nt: TGCGCCAGCAGCTTGCTCGGACAGGGCACTGGGGCCAACGTCCTGACTTTC; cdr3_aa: CASSLLGQGTGANVLTF
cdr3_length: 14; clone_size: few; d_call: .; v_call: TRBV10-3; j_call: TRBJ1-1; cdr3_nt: TGTGCCATCAGTGATCAGGGCCCGAACACTGAAGCTTTCTTT; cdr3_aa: CAISDQGPNTEAFF
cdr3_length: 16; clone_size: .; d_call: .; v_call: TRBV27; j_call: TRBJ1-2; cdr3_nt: TGTGCCAGCAGTTTAAATAGTCGGCCAGGGCACTATGGCTACACCTTC; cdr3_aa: CASSLNSRPGHYGYTF
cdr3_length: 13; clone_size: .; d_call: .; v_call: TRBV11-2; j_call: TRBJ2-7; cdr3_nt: TGTGCCAGCAGCTTAGGGGGCTCCTACGAGCAGTACTTC; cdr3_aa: CASSLGGSYEQYF
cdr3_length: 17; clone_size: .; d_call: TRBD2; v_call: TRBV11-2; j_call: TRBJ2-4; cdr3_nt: TGTGCCAGCAGCACAAGCAGGCTAGCGGGAGCCAAAAACATTCAGTACTTC; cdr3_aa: CASSTSRLAGAKNIQYF
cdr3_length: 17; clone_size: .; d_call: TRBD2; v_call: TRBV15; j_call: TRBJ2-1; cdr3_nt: TGTGCCACCAGCAGAGATAACGGGAGGGCCGGCGGAAATGAGCAGTTCTTC; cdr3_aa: CATSRDNGRAGGNEQFF
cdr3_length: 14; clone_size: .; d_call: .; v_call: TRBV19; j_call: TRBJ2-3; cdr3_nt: TGTGCCAGTAGTATAGGAGGAGGGGCAGATACGCAGTATTTT; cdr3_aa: CASSIGGGADTQYF
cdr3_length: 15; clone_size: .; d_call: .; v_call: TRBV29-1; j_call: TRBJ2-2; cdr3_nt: TGCAGCGTTGAAGTTATAGAGGGAGCCACCGGGGAGCTGTTTTTT; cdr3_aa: CSVEVIEGATGELFF
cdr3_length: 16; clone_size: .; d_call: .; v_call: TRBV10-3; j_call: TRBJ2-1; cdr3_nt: TGTGCCATCAGTGAGTACGGCTACTCGGCCTACAATGAGCAGTTCTTC; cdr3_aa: CAISEYGYSAYNEQFF
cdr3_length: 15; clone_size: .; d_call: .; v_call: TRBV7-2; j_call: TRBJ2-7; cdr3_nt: TGTGCCAGCAGCTTAGTACAGGGCTGGGCTATTGCGCAGTACTTC; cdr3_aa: CASSLVQGWAIAQYF
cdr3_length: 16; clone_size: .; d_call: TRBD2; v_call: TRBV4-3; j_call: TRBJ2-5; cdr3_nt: TGCGCCAGCAGCCGCCGACTAGCGGGGGGGCCTGAGACCCAGTACTTC; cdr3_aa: CASSRRLAGGPETQYF
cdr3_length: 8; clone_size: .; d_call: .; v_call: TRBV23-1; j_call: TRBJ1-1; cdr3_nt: TGCGCCAGCACTGAAGCTTTCTTT; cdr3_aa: CASTEAFF
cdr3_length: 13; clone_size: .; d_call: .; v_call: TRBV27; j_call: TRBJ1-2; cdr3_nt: TGTGCCAGCAGTTTCGGGACAAACTATGGCTACACCTTC; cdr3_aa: CASSFGTNYGYTF
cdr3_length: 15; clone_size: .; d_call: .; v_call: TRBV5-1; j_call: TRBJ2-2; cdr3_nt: TGCGCCAGCAGCCCGCAGGGGACGGACACCGGGGAGCTGTTTTTT; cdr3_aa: CASSPQGTDTGELFF
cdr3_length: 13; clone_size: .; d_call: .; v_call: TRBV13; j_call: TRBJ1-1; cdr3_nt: TGTGCCAGCAGCCACAACATGAACACTGAAGCTTTCTTT; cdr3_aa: CASSHNMNTEAFF